These 20 T cell receptor beta chains came from one sample sequenced in a study of blood T cell repertoires in COVID-19. Libraries were prepared by immunoSEQ multiplex PCR; TCRdb keeps only in-frame clonotypes and omits some of them. This sample has some 200,000 clones; about nine tenths occur once, and the top ten carry about 3.1%. Sequencing was done on a sample of PBMCs or T cells enriched from blood (not recorded which). The receptors derive from a woman aged 45-65 years in a cohort exposed to, infected with or recovered from COVID-19 (not recorded which).

This chain uses TRBV5-1 with TRBJ1-3; D is unclear. The CDR3 has 15 residues. V was clipped by 0 bases and J by 0 bases, with 7 bases between them. Per germline, CDR1 SGHRS and CDR2 YFSETQ. The CDR3 loop is CASSLGPFSGNTIYF. DNA of the CDR3: TGCGCCAGCAGCTTGGGTCCATTCTCTGGAAACACCATATATTTT.

V usage is TRBV7-3 and J usage is TRBJ2-3; 9 nucleotides align to TRBD2. V dropped 5 bases and J dropped 8; count of bases not matched to a gene: 11. There are 15 residues in the CDR3. Germline-derived CDR1 and CDR2 are SGHTA and FQGTGA. The CDR3: CASSPEAGGRGTQYF. Written as DNA, the CDR3 is TGTGCCAGCAGCCCAGAAGCGGGGGGACGGGGTACGCAGTATTTT.

This chain joins TRBV3-1 (or the pseudogene TRBV3-2) and TRBJ2-7, with 8 bases identical to TRBD1. Germline V gene data show CDR1 as LGHDT and CDR2 as YNNKEL (reference sequence). The CDR3 has 16 amino acids. J lost 0 bases, V lost 4 bases, and 8 bases had no gene match. The CDR3 reads CASSPTGTGGSYEQYF. CDR3 nucleotides: TGTGCCAGCAGCCCTACTGGGACAGGAGGCTCCTACGAGCAGTACTTC.

The chain recombines TRBV27 with TRBJ2-2; D remains unclear. This CDR3 has 13 residues. V was cut by 5 bases and J by 7 bases, with 11 bases left in between. The germline V gene encodes CDR1 MNHEY and CDR2 SMNVEV (reference sequence). The DNA of the CDR3 is TGTGCCAGCAGTCTGGTGGCGGTCGGGGAGCTGTTTTTT. Translating it yields CASSLVAVGELFF.

The genes are TRBV15 and TRBJ2-7; D may be TRBD2 (6 bases). The CDR3 is 14 residues long. The germline gives CDR1 LNHNV, CDR2 YYDKDF (reference sequence). Between the trimmed V and J ends, which lost 1 base and 1 base, there was a span of 8 bases. The CDR3 region is CATSRGRGSYEQYF. CDR3 in DNA: TGTGCCACCAGCAGAGGACGGGGGTCCTACGAGCAGTACTTC.

This chain links TRBV6-5 with TRBJ1-6; TRBD1 matches 7 bases. J gave up 8 bases and V 6 bases, and 7 bases lay outside the gene matches. Germline CDR1 and CDR2: MNHEY and SVGAGI. The CDR3 sequence is 14 residues long. The CDR3 reads CASSRQGVDSPLHF. The CDR3 DNA reads as TGTGCCAGCAGCCGACAGGGTGTTGATTCACCCCTCCACTTT.

The genes are TRBV19 and TRBJ1-1; the match to TRBD1 covers 9 bases. After removal of 7 bases from V and 5 bases from J, the junction contained 14 bases not matched to a gene. Germline-derived CDR1 and CDR2 are LNHDA and SQIVND (reference sequence). The CDR3 covers 16 residues. CDR3 nucleotides: TGTGCCAGTACCAAAGGGCCGGGACAGGGTGTAACTGAAGCTTTCTTT. Its protein product is CASTKGPGQGVTEAFF.

On this clone itself: In the same sample, other DNA sequences code for this CDR3. This chain uses TRBV5-1 with TRBJ2-7, with 7 bases that match TRBD2. The germline CDR1 and CDR2 sequences are SGHRS and YFSETQ. The CDR3 is made up of 14 amino acids. Trimming at V came to 0 bases and at J to 0 bases, leaving 0 bases not matched to a gene. The CDR3 sequence is CASSLGGGSYEQYF. CDR3 sequence (DNA): TGCGCCAGCAGCTTGGGGGGGGGCTCCTACGAGCAGTACTTC.

The chain recombines TRBV15 with TRBJ1-2; 8 bases are a match to TRBD1. The CDR3 runs to 15 residues. V shed 6 bases and J 7 bases; nucleotides not matched to a gene: 13. The germline gives CDR1 LNHNV, CDR2 YYDKDF (reference sequence). CDR3 amino acids: CATRRTGGRLRGYTF. CDR3 bases: TGTGCCACCAGGAGAACAGGGGGGCGGCTCCGTGGCTACACCTTC.

This clone was detected a few times. The rearrangement joins TRBV12-3 or TRBV12-4 to TRBJ1-1, with a tentative D call TRBD1 (6 bases). This CDR3 has 13 amino acids. Trimming pared 6 bases from V and 4 bases from J, leaving 12 bases between. The CDR3 region is CASRPGVGTEAFF. The CDR3 nucleotides read TGTGCCAGCAGGCCAGGGGTGGGCACTGAAGCTTTCTTT.

CDR3 in amino acids: CASSFSGLSNQPQHF. CDR3 DNA: TGTGCCAGCAGTTTTTCGGGTCTTAGCAATCAGCCCCAGCATTTT. The gene calls are TRBV28 and TRBJ1-5; D uncertain. Germline V gene sequence: CDR1 MDHEN, CDR2 SYDVKM. Trimming stripped 3 bases from V and 0 bases from J, with 9 bases between. This CDR3 region has 15 residues.

V gene TRBV30 combines with J gene TRBJ1-3; possible D gene TRBD1, 5 bases. Trimming removed 6 bases from V and 1 base from J, with 10 bases in between. The CDR3 sequence is 13 residues long. Germline loops: CDR1 GTSNPN, CDR2 SVGIG (reference sequence). CDR3 in amino acids: CACIGGSGNTIYF. CDR3 DNA: TGTGCCTGTATCGGGGGATCTGGAAACACCATATATTTT.

This clone was seen many times. The chain is built from TRBV27 and TRBJ1-6, with D perhaps matching TRBD1 (5 bases). V lost 10 bases, J lost 6 bases, and 10 bases lay in between. CDR1 MNHEY and CDR2 SMNVEV come from the germline V gene (reference sequence). The CDR3 runs 12 residues. CDR3 sequence: CATQTVNSPLHF. The CDR3 bases are TGTGCCACCCAGACAGTTAATTCACCCCTCCACTTT.

A single count supports this clone. The rearrangement uses TRBV5-1 and TRBJ2-3, with 11 bases identical to TRBD2. This CDR3 is 16 amino acids long. The V and J ends lost 4 bases and 3 bases, in that order; junction bases with no gene match: 7. The germline V gene encodes CDR1 SGHRS and CDR2 YFSETQ. The CDR3 loop reads CASSLNLAGGTDTQYF. The DNA for the CDR3 is TGCGCCAGCAGCCTAAACCTAGCGGGGGGAACAGATACGCAGTATTTT.

The V and J genes are TRBV28 and TRBJ1-4; 9 bases are shared with TRBD1. The germline V gene has CDR1 MDHEN and CDR2 SYDVKM. V shed 3 bases, J shed 5 bases, and the junction held 13 bases outside the gene matches. CDR3 size: 18 residues. The CDR3 sequence is CASSLGVQGARRNEKLFF. DNA for the CDR3: TGTGCCAGCAGTTTGGGGGTACAGGGGGCAAGGAGGAATGAAAAACTGTTTTTT. Full variable domain (missing parts from reference TRBV28 and TRBJ1-4): DVKVTQSSRYLVKRTGEKVFLECVQDMDHENMFWYRQDPGLGLRLIYFSYDVKMKEKGDIPEGYSVSREKKERFSLILESASTNQTSMYLCASSLGVQGARRNEKLFFGSGTQLSVL.

The chain joins TRBV3-1 (or the pseudogene TRBV3-2) to TRBJ1-2, with 8 bases fitting TRBD1. This CDR3 is built from 15 residues. Trimming took 3 bases from V and 5 from J; bases not matched to a gene: 8. CDR1 and CDR2 from the germline V gene are LGHDT and YNNKEL (reference sequence). The CDR3 is CASSHPRQGKYGYTF. Here the CDR3 DNA reads TGTGCCAGCAGCCACCCCAGACAGGGGAAGTATGGCTACACCTTC.

The chain uses TRBV7-9 and TRBJ1-1, with TRBD1 as a possible D gene (5 bases). The V gene's germline CDR1 is SEHNR and CDR2 FQNEAQ (reference sequence). Trimming cost V 7 bases and J 2 bases, with 11 bases left between them. This CDR3 spans 13 amino acids. CDR3 nucleotides: TGTGCCAGCAACCCCGGGGGAAACACTGAAGCTTTCTTT. It yields the protein CASNPGGNTEAFF.

The chain uses TRBV15 and TRBJ1-5; D is ambiguous. The CDR3 consists of 17 residues. The germline V and J ends were trimmed by 3 bases and 4 bases, with 19 bases remaining between them. CDR1 and CDR2 (germline): LNHNV, YYDKDF (reference sequence). The chain's CDR3 is CATSRSLVGRANQPQHF. In nucleotides, the CDR3 is TGTGCCACCAGCAGGTCGCTTGTGGGCCGAGCAAATCAGCCCCAGCATTTT.

Points on this clone: At the DNA level, this CDR3 is encoded by other sequences in the same sample as well. The rearrangement links TRBV2 to TRBJ1-3; 7 bases align to TRBD1. Germline CDR1 is SNHLY and CDR2 is FYNNEI. The CDR3 is 14 residues long. V gave up 4 bases and J gave up 3 bases; unmatched junction bases: 3. The chain's CDR3 is CASSGTGGGNTIYF. The CDR3, as DNA: TGTGCCAGCAGTGGGACAGGTGGTGGAAACACCATATATTTT.

The chain joins TRBV11-2 to TRBJ1-2, with D possibly being TRBD1 (6 bases). Per germline, CDR1 SGHAT and CDR2 FQNNGV. There are 15 residues in the CDR3. Trimming cost V 4 bases and J 2 bases, with 14 bases left between them. The CDR3 loop reads CASSSYRVSNYGYTF. CDR3 sequence (DNA): TGTGCCAGCAGCTCATACAGGGTGTCCAACTATGGCTACACCTTC.